This TCR beta chain appears in the sequencing data of a study of CXCR3-negative and CXCR3-positive naive CD8 T cells. Study-wide results and limits: Comparison of naive cells showed more hydrophobic TRB CDR3s in CXCR3-positive than in CXCR3-negative naive cells.

In the case of this clonotype: What it binds is unknown.

The CDR3 covers 15 residues. Germline CDR1 and CDR2: SGDLS and YYNGEE. Libraries were UMI-labeled 5' RACE TRB cDNA. With the 5' RACE reads reprocessed, TCRdb shows one record per CDR3 protein and no DNA. The sample holds under 150,000 distinct CDR3 sequences. The sequence was obtained from a human donor in good health. Some clones in this sample may be carry-over from other donors' samples. The sequencing input was naive CXCR3+ CD8+ T cells from blood. The sample's subset: CD45RO-CCR7+CD27+CD95- naive CD8+ T cells expressing CXCR3 (TNR3+). The chain links TRBV9 to TRBJ2-7; there is no DNA to check the TCRdb D call of TRBD1. CDR3 sequence: CASSVGQGDTYEQYF.